A selection of T cell receptor beta chains follows, all from one sample in a study of cytomegalovirus exposure and HLA in healthy donors. Sequencing was performed with immunoSEQ multiplex PCR; in TCRdb, only in-frame clones are kept and a portion is missing. Of over 75,000 clones listed, 64% are singletons. The specimen sequenced was PBMCs. Receptors originate from a human donor in good health. Each CDR3 is given with its conserved first and last residue. A D gene is named only where the DNA matches it firmly. Not all rows give a size; the values are once, few, many and, for expanded clones, a class.

D gene	J gene	CDR3 length	V gene	clone size	CDR3 protein	CDR3 DNA
NA	TRBJ2-3	15	TRBV6-1	NA	CASSESNRATDTQYF	TGTGCCAGCAGTGAAAGCAACAGGGCCACAGATACGCAGTATTTT
TRBD1	TRBJ2-3	16	TRBV5-1	once	CASSWKTGDSTDTQYF	TGCGCCAGCAGCTGGAAGACAGGGGATAGCACAGATACGCAGTATTTT
TRBD1	TRBJ1-5	16	TRBV18	few	CASSPGTGISNQPQHF	TGTGCCAGCTCACCCGGGACAGGGATTAGCAATCAGCCCCAGCATTTT
TRBD2	TRBJ2-2	15	TRBV10-3	few	CAISDAAGGAGELFF	TGTGCCATCAGTGATGCCGCGGGGGGCGCCGGGGAGCTGTTTTTT
NA	TRBJ1-4	12	TRBV7-9	few	CASRATNEKLFF	TGTGCCAGCCGGGCAACTAATGAAAAACTGTTTTTT
NA	TRBJ1-5	14	TRBV6-5	few	CASSLLGDNQPQHF	TGTGCCAGCAGCCTACTCGGGGACAATCAGCCCCAGCATTTT
NA	TRBJ1-2	13	TRBV19	few	CASSIVDYAGYTF	TGTGCCAGTAGTATAGTAGATTACGCTGGCTACACCTTC
NA	TRBJ2-2	13	TRBV9	NA	CASSVASTGELFF	TGTGCCAGCAGCGTAGCCAGCACCGGGGAGCTGTTTTTT
TRBD1	TRBJ2-3	15	TRBV5-1	NA	CASSTSGTGGDTQYF	TGCGCCAGCAGCACCTCCGGGACAGGGGGGGATACGCAGTATTTT
NA	TRBJ1-2	12	TRBV6-5	NA	CASSYGPTGYTF	TGTGCCAGCAGTTACGGGCCAACAGGCTACACCTTC
NA	TRBJ2-1	12	TRBV9	NA	CASSVVTSEQFF	TGTGCCAGCAGCGTAGTAACAAGTGAGCAGTTCTTC
NA	TRBJ2-1	15	TRBV7-9	NA	CASSLGGLGYNEQFF	TGTGCCAGCAGCTTAGGGGGCCTGGGGTACAATGAGCAGTTCTTC
TRBD2	TRBJ2-3	16	TRBV9	NA	CASRAGTSGSTDTQYF	TGTGCCAGCAGAGCCGGGACTAGCGGGAGCACAGATACGCAGTATTTT
TRBD1	TRBJ2-2	19	TRBV7-9	NA	CASSLPRTGAHANTGELFF	TGTGCCAGCAGCTTACCCAGGACAGGGGCCCACGCGAACACCGGGGAGCTGTTTTTT
TRBD1	TRBJ1-2	17	TRBV5-1	NA	CASRHPGQGRIWDGYTF	TGCGCCAGCAGACATCCGGGACAGGGACGTATTTGGGATGGCTACACCTTC
TRBD2	TRBJ2-1	14	TRBV7-3	NA	CASSSYPISGEQFF	TGTGCCAGCAGCTCCTACCCGATCAGCGGGGAACAGTTCTTC
TRBD1	TRBJ1-5	14	TRBV5-1	NA	CASSLGQGIQPQHF	TGCGCCAGCAGCTTGGGACAGGGGATCCAGCCCCAGCATTTT
TRBD1	TRBJ1-2	15	TRBV18	few	CASSPLRGRGDGYTF	TGTGCCAGCTCACCCCTCAGGGGGCGAGGAGATGGCTACACCTTC
TRBD1	TRBJ1-2	13	TRBV6-1	NA	CASSHGTGYGYTF	TGTGCCAGCAGTCACGGGACAGGTTATGGCTACACCTTC
TRBD2	TRBJ2-2	17	TRBV7-2	NA	CASSAGTSGGPIGELFF	TGTGCCAGCAGCGCCGGGACTAGCGGGGGGCCGATCGGGGAGCTGTTTTTT
NA	TRBJ2-6	14	TRBV7-2	NA	CASSYTGGVYVLTF	TGTGCCAGCAGCTACACAGGGGGGGTCTACGTCCTGACTTTC
NA	TRBJ2-7	14	TRBV5-4	NA	CASSLGGTTYEQYF	TGTGCCAGTAGCTTGGGGGGCACAACCTACGAGCAGTACTTC
NA	TRBJ2-7	12	TRBV2	NA	CASSATREEQYF	TGTGCCAGCAGTGCGACACGGGAGGAGCAGTACTTC
NA	TRBJ2-2	15	TRBV5-4	NA	CASSRRDSNTGELFF	TGTGCCAGCAGCCGCCGGGACTCCAACACCGGGGAGCTGTTTTTT
TRBD2	TRBJ2-7	16	TRBV13	NA	CASSDLQRGVNYEQYF	TGTGCCAGCAGCGATCTTCAGCGGGGGGTAAACTACGAGCAGTACTTC
TRBD1	TRBJ1-1	13	TRBV18	NA	CASSGQSNTEAFF	TGTGCCAGCTCGGGACAGTCGAACACTGAAGCTTTCTTT
TRBD1	TRBJ2-5	13	TRBV6-4	few	CASSGQGLETQYF	TGTGCCAGCAGTGGACAGGGTTTAGAGACCCAGTACTTC
TRBD1	TRBJ2-2	16	TRBV25-1	NA	CASMFPGQGVTGELFF	TGTGCCAGCATGTTTCCGGGGCAGGGGGTCACCGGGGAGCTGTTTTTT
TRBD1	TRBJ2-6	17	TRBV5-8	NA	CASSLGDRLSGANVLTF	TGTGCCAGCAGCTTGGGGGACAGGCTCTCTGGGGCCAACGTCCTGACTTTC
NA	TRBJ1-1	14	TRBV14	NA	CASSQVLAGTEAFF	TGTGCCAGCAGCCAAGTGCTTGCGGGCACTGAAGCTTTCTTT
NA	TRBJ2-5	15	TRBV5-7	NA	CASSLSRQGRETQYF	TGTGCCAGCAGCTTGAGCCGCCAGGGGCGAGAGACCCAGTACTTC
NA	TRBJ1-1	15	TRBV27	NA	CASSLSTGLNTEAFF	TGTGCCAGCAGTTTATCGACGGGACTCAACACTGAAGCTTTCTTT
TRBD2	TRBJ2-5	15	TRBV7-2	few	CASSLVGGGKETQYF	TGTGCCAGCAGCTTAGTCGGGGGGGGAAAAGAGACCCAGTACTTC